Below are 8 T cell receptor beta chains sequenced from a single sample in a study of blood T cell repertoires in COVID-19. TCRdb's table, derived via immunoSEQ multiplex PCR, lists solely in-frame clones and lacks some. The sample yields about 200,000 clones, about 76% seen once. The material sequenced was PBMCs or T cells enriched from blood (not recorded which). The receptors originated from a woman aged 45-59 years with acute COVID-19.

The chain links TRBV9 to TRBJ2-6, with 9 nucleotides matching TRBD1. V dropped 0 bases and J dropped 3; count of bases not matched to a gene: 4. CDR1 and CDR2 from the germline V gene are SGDLS and YYNGEE. CDR3 length: 17 amino acids. As DNA, the CDR3 is TGTGCCAGCAGCGTAGAGACAGGGGGAGTTGGGGCCAACGTCCTGACTTTC. It codes for CASSVETGGVGANVLTF.

V is TRBV19 and J is TRBJ1-2; maybe TRBD1 (6 bases). CDR1 and CDR2 from the germline V gene are LNHDA and SQIVND (reference sequence). This CDR3 region has 15 residues. The V gene lost 5 bases and the J gene lost 4 bases, with 17 bases spanning the gap. CDR3 in amino acids: CASSPNTRQAYGYTF. For the CDR3, the DNA is TGTGCCAGTAGTCCTAACACCCGACAGGCCTATGGCTACACCTTC.

The rearrangement uses TRBV4-1 and TRBJ2-5, with D maybe TRBD1 (6 bases). The CDR3 length is 17 residues. Germline-derived CDR1 and CDR2 are MGHRA and YSYEKL. With 6 bases removed from V and 5 bases from J, the gap between germline ends came to 25 bases. The CDR3 reads CASRNNPGETNPETQYF. For the CDR3, the DNA is TGCGCCAGCAGGAATAACCCAGGGGAGACTAATCCGGAGACCCAGTACTTC.

The chain employs TRBV29-1 and TRBJ2-7; D is possibly TRBD2 (6 bases). The CDR3 length is 12 residues. Germline-derived CDR1 and CDR2 are SQVTM and ANQGSEA. V shed 2 bases and J shed 9 bases, with 14 bases lying between them. The CDR3 protein is CSVETGVLGQYF. The CDR3 DNA sequence: TGCAGCGTTGAAACGGGGGTCCTTGGGCAGTACTTC.

In its sample, this clone was seen once. V is TRBV25-1 and J is TRBJ2-7; 11 positions agree with TRBD2. Germline V lookup: CDR1 MGHDK, CDR2 SYGVNS. The trim removed 2 bases at V and 7 bases at J, leaving 16 bases unmatched. This CDR3 has 18 residues. CDR3 in amino acids: CASSEQSSGRAPAREQYF. DNA for the CDR3: TGTGCCAGCAGTGAACAAAGTAGCGGGAGGGCCCCCGCCCGGGAGCAGTACTTC.

This chain joins TRBV19 and TRBJ1-5; D perhaps matches TRBD1 (5 bases). This CDR3 region has 14 residues. CDR1 is LNHDA, CDR2 SQIVND, per germline (reference sequence). V was clipped by 3 bases and J by 7 bases, with 13 bases between them. The DNA for the CDR3 is TGTGCCAGTAGTATTAAGGGACTTCTCCAGCCCCAGCATTTT. It specifies CASSIKGLLQPQHF.

The V and J genes are TRBV18 and TRBJ1-5, with unresolved D. CDR3 length equals 13 residues. The germline V and J ends were trimmed by 2 bases and 6 bases, with 8 bases remaining between them. The germline V gene encodes CDR1 KGHSH and CDR2 LQKENI. The CDR3 DNA sequence: TGTGCCAGCTCACCAGGGGAGGGTCAGCCCCAGCATTTT. It yields the protein CASSPGEGQPQHF.

The J gene is TRBJ1-6, the V gene TRBV7-2; no clear D gene. From germline, CDR1 is SGHTA and CDR2 FQGNSA. This CDR3 is built from 14 residues. V was cut by 3 bases and J by 0 bases, with 3 bases left in between. In DNA form, the CDR3 reads TGTGCCAGCAGCTTGAGCTCCTATAATTCACCCCTCCACTTT. Its translation: CASSLSSYNSPLHF.